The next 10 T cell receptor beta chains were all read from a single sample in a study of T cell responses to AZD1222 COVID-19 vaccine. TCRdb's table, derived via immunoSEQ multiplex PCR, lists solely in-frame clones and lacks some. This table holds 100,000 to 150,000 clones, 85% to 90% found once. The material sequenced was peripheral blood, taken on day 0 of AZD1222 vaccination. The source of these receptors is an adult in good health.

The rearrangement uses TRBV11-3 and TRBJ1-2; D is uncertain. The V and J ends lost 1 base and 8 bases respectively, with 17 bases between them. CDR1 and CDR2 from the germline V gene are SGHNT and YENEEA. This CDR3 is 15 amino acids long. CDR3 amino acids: CASSLVPLGEEGYTF. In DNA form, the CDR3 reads TGTGCCAGCAGCTTAGTCCCCCTTGGGGAAGAAGGCTACACCTTC.

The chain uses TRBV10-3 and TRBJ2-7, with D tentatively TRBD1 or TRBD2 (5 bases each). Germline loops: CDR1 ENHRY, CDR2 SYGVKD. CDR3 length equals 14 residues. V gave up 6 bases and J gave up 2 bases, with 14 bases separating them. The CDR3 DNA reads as TGTGCCATCAGGCCGGGACGTAACACCTACGAGCAGTACTTC. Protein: CAIRPGRNTYEQYF.

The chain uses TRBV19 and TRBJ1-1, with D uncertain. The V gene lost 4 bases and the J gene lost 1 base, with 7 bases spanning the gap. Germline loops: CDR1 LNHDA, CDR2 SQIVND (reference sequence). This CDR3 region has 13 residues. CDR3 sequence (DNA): TGTGCCAGTAGTAAGGGCGCGAACACTGAAGCTTTCTTT. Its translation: CASSKGANTEAFF.

Here the CDR3 DNA reads TGTGCCACCAGCAGACCTCTGGGGGGCGATACTAACTATGGCTACACCTTC. This codes for CATSRPLGGDTNYGYTF. This chain connects TRBV15 to TRBJ1-2; D is possibly TRBD1 (6 bases). The V gene lost 2 bases and the J gene lost 0 bases, with 16 bases spanning the gap. Germline CDR1 and CDR2: LNHNV and YYDKDF (reference sequence). The CDR3 sequence is 17 residues long.

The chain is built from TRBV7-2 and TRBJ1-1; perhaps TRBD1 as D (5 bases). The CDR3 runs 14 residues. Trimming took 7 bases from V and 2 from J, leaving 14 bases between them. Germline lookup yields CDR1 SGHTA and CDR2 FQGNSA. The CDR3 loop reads CASTQGLGNTEAFF. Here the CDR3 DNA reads TGTGCCAGCACCCAGGGACTGGGAAACACTGAAGCTTTCTTT.

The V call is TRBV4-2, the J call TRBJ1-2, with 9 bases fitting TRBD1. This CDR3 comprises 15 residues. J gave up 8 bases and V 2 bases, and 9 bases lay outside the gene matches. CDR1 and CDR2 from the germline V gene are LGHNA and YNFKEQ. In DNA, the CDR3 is TGTGCCAGCAGCCAACAGGACAGGGGTATGGGCGGCTACACCTTC. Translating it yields CASSQQDRGMGGYTF.

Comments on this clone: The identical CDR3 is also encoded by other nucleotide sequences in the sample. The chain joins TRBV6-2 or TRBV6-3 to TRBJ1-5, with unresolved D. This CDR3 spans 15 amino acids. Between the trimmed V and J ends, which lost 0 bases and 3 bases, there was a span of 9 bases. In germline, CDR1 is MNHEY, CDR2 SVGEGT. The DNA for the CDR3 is TGTGCCAGCAGTTACTCCGGCGGCCTCAATCAGCCCCAGCATTTT. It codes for CASSYSGGLNQPQHF.

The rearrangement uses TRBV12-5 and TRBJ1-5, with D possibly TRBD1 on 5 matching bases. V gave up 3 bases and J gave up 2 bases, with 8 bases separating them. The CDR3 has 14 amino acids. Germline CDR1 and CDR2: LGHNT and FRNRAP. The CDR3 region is CASGLGDGNQPQHF. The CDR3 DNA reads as TGTGCTAGTGGTTTAGGGGACGGCAATCAGCCCCAGCATTTT.

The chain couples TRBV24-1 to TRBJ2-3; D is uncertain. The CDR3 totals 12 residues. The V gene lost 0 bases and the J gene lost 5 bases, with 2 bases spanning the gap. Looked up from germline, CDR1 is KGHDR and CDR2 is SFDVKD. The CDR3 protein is CATSDLLDTQYF. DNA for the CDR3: TGTGCCACCAGTGATTTGCTAGATACGCAGTATTTT.

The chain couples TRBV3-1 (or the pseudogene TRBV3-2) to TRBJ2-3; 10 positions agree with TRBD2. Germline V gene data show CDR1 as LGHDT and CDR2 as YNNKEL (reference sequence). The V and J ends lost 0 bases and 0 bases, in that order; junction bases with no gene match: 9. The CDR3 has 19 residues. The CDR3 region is CASSQDWLAGATSTDTQYF. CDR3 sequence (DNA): TGTGCCAGCAGCCAAGATTGGCTAGCGGGGGCCACCAGCACAGATACGCAGTATTTT.